The text below deals with one T cell receptor beta chain. The data originate from a study of Graves' ophthalmopathy and Graves' hyperthyroidism. Investigators amplified TCR beta CDR3 regions from RNA transcripts. Second-round multiplex PCR followed a first-round RT-PCR using HTBI primers. TCRdb re-called the multiplex PCR reads through MiXCR, storing one row per CDR3 protein. The data hold almost 750,000 distinct CDR3 sequences, with approximately 40% observed a single time. This TCR was recovered from an adult man with Graves' ophthalmopathy. The sequenced material came from peripheral blood.

CDR3 sequence: CASSLDRHQETQYF. The CDR3 coding sequence is TGTGCCAGCAGCTTGGACAGGCACCAAGAGACCCAGTACTTC. The gene calls are TRBV5-4 and TRBJ2-5, with D possibly matching TRBD1 (5 bases). The CDR3 has 14 amino acids. CDR1 is SGHNT, CDR2 YYREEE, per germline (reference sequence). V was clipped by 0 bases and J by 0 bases, with 6 bases between them.